These 21 T cell receptor beta chains were all obtained from the same sample, sequenced in a study of T-cell reconstitution after alpha-beta-depleted transplantation in children. Unique molecular identifiers were incorporated during preparation of the TCRbeta library. MiXCR, run by TCRdb on the PCR reads, gives a single entry per CDR3 protein. Here the sample spans under 300,000 distinct CDR3 sequences, around 9.7% being singletons. Sequenced material: PBMCs from the stem cell graft donor, taken from the stem cell graft. The receptors stem from a human donor who donated a stem cell graft to a child with SCID.

This clonotype was detected only a few times. Possible read error: a much larger clone is one base away. The V gene is TRBV28, the J gene TRBJ2-7, with TRBD1 matching 7 bases. The CDR3 loop spans 12 amino acids. CDR1 and CDR2 (germline): MDHEN, SYDVKM. J lost 3 bases, V lost 8 bases, and 4 bases had no gene match. This chain's CDR3 is CASRDSDYEQYF. CDR3 DNA sequence: TGTGCCAGCCGGGACAGCGACTACGAGCAGTACTTC.

In this sample, this clonotype turned up many times. The V and J genes are TRBV3-1 and TRBJ2-2; tentatively, D is TRBD1 (5 bases). Germline CDR1 reads LGHDT; CDR2 reads YNNKEL (reference sequence). This CDR3 contains 14 residues. V gave up 8 bases and J gave up 4 bases, with 14 bases separating them. The CDR3 region has the DNA TGTGCCAGCGCCCCAACAGGTGTCACCGGGGAGCTGTTTTTT. The encoded protein is CASAPTGVTGELFF.

CDR3 loop: CASSPAVGTEAFF. The CDR3, as DNA: TGTGCCAGCAGCCCTGCGGTAGGGACTGAAGCTTTCTTT. The chain recombines TRBV5-4 with TRBJ1-1; D is undetermined. The germline V and J ends were trimmed by 4 bases and 5 bases, with 12 bases remaining between them. The CDR3 is 13 amino acids. Germline CDR1 is SGHNT and CDR2 is YYREEE (reference sequence).

The J gene is TRBJ1-3, the V gene TRBV5-1; a weak D match, TRBD1 (6 bases). CDR3 size: 13 residues. V was cut by 2 bases and J by 6 bases, with 9 bases left in between. The germline V gene has CDR1 SGHRS and CDR2 YFSETQ. The CDR3 coding sequence is TGCGCCAGCAGCTTACCAGGGGAAAACACCATATATTTT. Protein: CASSLPGENTIYF.

The genes are TRBV3-1 and TRBJ2-5, with 8 nucleotides matching TRBD2. The CDR3 is made up of 14 amino acids. In germline, CDR1 is LGHDT, CDR2 YNNKEL (reference sequence). Losses at the gene ends were 7 bases for V and 5 bases for J; bases not matched to a gene: 9. The CDR3 reads CASTQSSGAETQYF. The CDR3 nucleotides are TGTGCCAGCACTCAAAGTAGCGGGGCGGAGACCCAGTACTTC.

In its sample, this clonotype was seen once. The V and J genes are TRBV2 and TRBJ2-5; a possible D gene is TRBD2 (7 bases). Deletions cut 1 base from V and 4 bases from J, with 16 bases between. Germline values: CDR1 SNHLY, CDR2 FYNNEI. The CDR3 covers 16 residues. The CDR3 here is CASSEGGQGGTETQYF. DNA of the CDR3: TGTGCCAGCAGTGAAGGGGGGCAGGGAGGGACAGAGACCCAGTACTTC.

The rearrangement uses TRBV20-1 and TRBJ2-1; TRBD2 matches 9 bases. The CDR3 length is 14 residues. The junction had 6 bases not matched to a gene; V was cut back by 6 bases and J by 3 bases. CDR1 is DFQATT, CDR2 SNEGSKA, per germline (reference sequence). This CDR3 is CSAHTSGLYNEQFF. The CDR3 DNA sequence: TGCAGTGCACATACTAGCGGGCTCTACAATGAGCAGTTCTTC.

In its sample, this clonotype was seen a few times. V gene TRBV7-8 combines with J gene TRBJ2-1, with a tentative D call TRBD2 (5 bases). The ends were cut back, 0 bases at V and 8 bases at J, with 14 bases in the middle. Germline CDR1 and CDR2: SGHVS and FQNEAQ. CDR3 length: 15 amino acids. The CDR3 bases are TGTGCCAGCAGCTTAGCGGGAGCTCCTGGGGATGAGCAGTTCTTC. Translating gives CASSLAGAPGDEQFF.

This clonotype was seen a few times. V usage is TRBV2 and J usage is TRBJ2-1; tentative D call: TRBD2 (7 bases). The CDR3 spans 14 residues. V was cut by 2 bases and J by 9 bases, with 14 bases left in between. Germline V gene sequence: CDR1 SNHLY, CDR2 FYNNEI. DNA of the CDR3: TGTGCCAGCAGTGAAAGTCGGGGGGCCGGTGAGCAGTTCTTC. Its translation is CASSESRGAGEQFF.

V usage is TRBV6-1 and J usage is TRBJ1-1; D not certain. This CDR3 is built from 14 residues. Germline CDR1 is MNHNS and CDR2 is SASEGT. With 8 bases removed from V and 1 base from J, the gap between germline ends came to 14 bases. The CDR3, as DNA: TGTGCCAGCGCCCGGACCCCGAGGAACACTGAAGCTTTCTTT. It yields the protein CASARTPRNTEAFF.

This clonotype was detected many times. The genes are TRBV20-1 and TRBJ2-1; D is unclear. V was shortened by 0 bases and J by 8 bases, with 20 bases between the two germline ends. This CDR3 has 16 amino acids. The germline V gene encodes CDR1 DFQATT and CDR2 SNEGSKA (reference sequence). Here the CDR3 DNA reads TGCAGTGCTAGAGATCTGAGGCAGGAATTTATCGATGAGCAGTTCTTC. As protein: CSARDLRQEFIDEQFF.

This clonotype was seen repeatedly, ten times or more. The chain employs TRBV7-2 and TRBJ1-4, with a tentative D call TRBD1 (5 bases). Between the trimmed V and J ends, which lost 4 bases and 0 bases, there was a span of 12 bases. Germline CDR1 reads SGHTA; CDR2 reads FQGNSA. The CDR3 loop spans 16 amino acids. CDR3 protein: CASSSGWGTTNEKLFF. CDR3 sequence (DNA): TGTGCCAGCAGCTCAGGTTGGGGGACAACTAATGAAAAACTGTTTTTT. The entire variable domain, with the rest obtained from reference TRBV7-2 and TRBJ1-4, is as follows: GAGVSQSPSNKVTEKGKDVELRCDPISGHTALYWYRQSLGQGLEFLIYFQGNSAPDKSGLPSDRFSAERTGGSVSTLTIQRTQQEDSAVYLCASSSGWGTTNEKLFFGSGTQLSVL.

This clonotype was recorded many times. This sequence joins TRBV20-1 and TRBJ1-1; 8 bases line up with TRBD1. In germline, CDR1 is DFQATT, CDR2 SNEGSKA (reference sequence). The trim removed 4 bases at V and 5 bases at J, leaving 12 bases unmatched. This CDR3 contains 15 residues. Here the CDR3 reads CSANSGQGIGTEAFF. DNA of the CDR3: TGCAGTGCTAACTCCGGACAGGGCATTGGAACTGAAGCTTTCTTT.

This clonotype was observed many times. The CDR3 spells CSASLGGSNTGELFF. In DNA, the CDR3 is TGCAGTGCTAGTTTAGGGGGATCGAACACCGGGGAGCTGTTTTTT. The rearrangement joins TRBV20-1 to TRBJ2-2; maybe TRBD1 (6 bases). Germline loops: CDR1 DFQATT, CDR2 SNEGSKA (reference sequence). The CDR3 is made up of 15 amino acids. V shed 3 bases and J shed 0 bases, with 11 bases lying between them.

This clonotype was seen repeatedly, ten times or more. The rearrangement joins TRBV20-1 to TRBJ1-1; D call uncertain. The CDR3 length is 13 residues. Per germline, CDR1 DFQATT and CDR2 SNEGSKA (reference sequence). Trimming shortened V by 3 bases and J by 1 base, and 9 bases separated the two germline ends. The CDR3 DNA reads TGCAGTGCTAGTCCCCACCGGAACACTGAAGCTTTCTTT. Amino acid sequence: CSASPHRNTEAFF.

This clonotype was counted at least ten times. V and J are TRBV6-1 and TRBJ1-1; the D is unclear. The CDR3 extends over 15 amino acids. The V and J ends lost 5 bases and 5 bases respectively, with 18 bases between them. Germline values: CDR1 MNHNS, CDR2 SASEGT. The CDR3 reads CASSRTAVVFTEAFF. In nucleotides, the CDR3 is TGTGCCAGCAGTCGAACCGCGGTTGTTTTTACTGAAGCTTTCTTT.

This clonotype showed up many times. The chain couples TRBV5-1 to TRBJ2-1; TRBD2 aligns across 9 bases. V was clipped by 6 bases and J by 2 bases; unmatched bases: 18. The CDR3 consists of 19 residues. Germline V gene lookup returns CDR1 SGHRS and CDR2 YFSETQ. The CDR3 DNA reads TGCGCCAGCACCCCAATTGAAGCGGGGGGCCAAGTACCCTACAATGAGCAGTTCTTC. Translating it yields CASTPIEAGGQVPYNEQFF.

This clonotype appeared many times. This CDR3 is CASRGLYGYTF. The CDR3 nucleotides read TGTGCCAGCAGGGGCCTCTATGGCTACACCTTC. J is TRBJ1-2 and V is TRBV6-5; D ambiguous. The length of the CDR3 is 11 residues. Trimming stripped 6 bases from V and 4 bases from J, with 6 bases between. Germline values: CDR1 MNHEY, CDR2 SVGAGI.

Many counts were recorded for this clonotype. This chain connects TRBV28 to TRBJ2-4; the D gene is possibly TRBD1 (6 bases). Germline loops: CDR1 MDHEN, CDR2 SYDVKM. This CDR3 has 16 residues. Trimming left V 5 bases short and J 0 bases short, with 14 bases between. The CDR3 region has the DNA TGTGCCAGCAGTCCGGGACACCTCATAGCCAAAAACATTCAGTACTTC. It yields the protein CASSPGHLIAKNIQYF.

V is TRBV20-1 and J is TRBJ2-7; weak D call: TRBD2 (5 bases). The CDR3 is 14 amino acids. Looked up from germline, CDR1 is DFQATT and CDR2 is SNEGSKA (reference sequence). V was cut by 4 bases and J by 5 bases, with 18 bases left in between. DNA of the CDR3: TGCAGTGCTAATCCAGCGCCAGCGGCGCACGAGCAGTACTTC. It yields the protein CSANPAPAAHEQYF.

This clonotype came up many times. The CDR3 DNA reads TGTGCCAGCAGCTTAAGGGCCGACGGTCCCTACGGCTACACCTTC. Residues: CASSLRADGPYGYTF. The chain links TRBV7-9 to TRBJ1-2; D ambiguous. The V end lost 2 bases, the J end lost 8 bases, and 18 bases lay between the germline ends. CDR3 length: 15 residues. CDR1 SEHNR and CDR2 FQNEAQ come from the germline V gene (reference sequence).